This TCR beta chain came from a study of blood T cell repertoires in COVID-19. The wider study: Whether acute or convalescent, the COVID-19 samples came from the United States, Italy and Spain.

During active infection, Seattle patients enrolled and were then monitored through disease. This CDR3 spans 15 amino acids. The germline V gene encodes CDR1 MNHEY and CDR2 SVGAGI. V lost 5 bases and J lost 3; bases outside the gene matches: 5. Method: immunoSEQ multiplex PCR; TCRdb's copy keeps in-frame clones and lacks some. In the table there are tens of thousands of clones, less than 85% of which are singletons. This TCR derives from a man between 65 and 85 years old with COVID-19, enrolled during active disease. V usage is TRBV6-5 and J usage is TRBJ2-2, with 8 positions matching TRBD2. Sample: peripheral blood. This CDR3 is CASSPGGGYTGELFF. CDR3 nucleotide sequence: TGTGCCAGCAGTCCTGGCGGGGGGTACACCGGGGAGCTGTTTTTT.